These 10 T cell receptor beta chains share one sample of origin, sequenced in a study of blood T cell repertoires in COVID-19. Only in-frame clones appear in the TCRdb table, and some are missing; sequencing was by immunoSEQ multiplex PCR. The sample consists of approximately 180,000 clones, 80% to 90% of them appearing once. Sequences were obtained from peripheral blood. The origin of the receptors is a woman in her 70s with COVID-19, enrolled during active disease.

This rearrangement joins TRBV3-1 (or the pseudogene TRBV3-2) to TRBJ1-4, with D possibly TRBD1 on 6 matching bases. Trimming left V 0 bases short and J 7 bases short, with 18 bases between. CDR1 and CDR2 (germline): LGHDT, YNNKEL (reference sequence). The CDR3 is 17 residues long. CDR3 DNA sequence: TGTGCCAGCAGCCAAGAGGGACACACACCGGTGGGTGAAAAACTGTTTTTT. Translated: CASSQEGHTPVGEKLFF.

The chain employs TRBV15 and TRBJ2-5; D remains unclear. This CDR3 comprises 14 residues. Germline V lookup: CDR1 LNHNV, CDR2 YYDKDF (reference sequence). With 0 bases removed from V and 5 bases from J, the gap between germline ends came to 10 bases. CDR3: CATSRDSGRETQYF. The DNA of the CDR3 is TGTGCCACCAGCAGAGATTCGGGTCGGGAGACCCAGTACTTC.

This rearrangement joins TRBV3-1 (or the pseudogene TRBV3-2) to TRBJ2-7, with D perhaps matching TRBD1 (6 bases). The germline gives CDR1 LGHDT, CDR2 YNNKEL (reference sequence). Trimming cost V 4 bases and J 3 bases, with 13 bases left between them. The CDR3 extends over 14 amino acids. The CDR3, as DNA: TGTGCCAGCAGCCCCCCGGGACAATACTACGAGCAGTACTTC. Translated: CASSPPGQYYEQYF.

V and J are TRBV5-1 and TRBJ1-1; 8 bases align to TRBD1. CDR1 is SGHRS, CDR2 YFSETQ, per germline. V lost 4 bases, J lost 6 bases, and 8 bases stayed unmatched. The CDR3 consists of 14 residues. This CDR3 reads CASSPYVTGAEAFF. The CDR3 bases are TGCGCCAGCAGCCCGTACGTGACAGGGGCTGAAGCTTTCTTT.

There are a few counts of this clone. V gene TRBV3-1 (or the pseudogene TRBV3-2) combines with J gene TRBJ2-5, with D possibly matching TRBD2 (6 bases). Germline assignment: CDR1 LGHDT and CDR2 YNNKEL (reference sequence). The V end lost 3 bases, the J end lost 2 bases, and 10 bases lay between the germline ends. This CDR3 region has 14 residues. DNA for the CDR3: TGTGCCAGCAGCCAGGGACTGGGACAAGAGACCCAGTACTTC. It yields the protein CASSQGLGQETQYF.

The chain couples TRBV9 to TRBJ2-1; D possibly corresponds to TRBD2 (5 bases). Between the trimmed V and J ends, which lost 3 bases and 7 bases, there was a span of 17 bases. Germline values: CDR1 SGDLS, CDR2 YYNGEE. The CDR3 has 15 residues. This chain's CDR3 is CASSALLGGFNEQFF. The CDR3 DNA reads TGTGCCAGCAGCGCCCTCCTAGGCGGGTTTAATGAGCAGTTCTTC.

This clone was seen a few times. The J gene is TRBJ2-1, the V gene TRBV29-1, with D possibly TRBD2 on 6 matching bases. Germline-derived CDR1 and CDR2 are SQVTM and ANQGSEA. V was clipped by 2 bases and J by 6 bases, with 14 bases between them. This CDR3 spans 14 amino acids. CDR3 nucleotide sequence: TGCAGCGTTGAAAGTAGGGCGGGGTCCAATGAGCAGTTCTTC. Translation: CSVESRAGSNEQFF.

The chain is built from TRBV27 and TRBJ2-2; 9 bases are shared with TRBD2. This CDR3 comprises 14 residues. CDR1 and CDR2 (germline): MNHEY, SMNVEV (reference sequence). With 4 bases clipped from V and 14 bases from J, the junction kept 11 bases outside the gene matches. The DNA for the CDR3 is TGTGCCAGCAGTTCCTCAAGACTAGCGGCTCGACTGTTTTTT. Its protein product is CASSSSRLAARLFF.

V gene TRBV25-1 combines with J gene TRBJ2-7, with a weak D call TRBD1 (5 bases). Deletions cut 6 bases from V and 3 bases from J, with 12 bases between. CDR3 size: 13 residues. In germline, CDR1 is MGHDK, CDR2 SYGVNS. The CDR3: CASRAGLSYEQYF. CDR3 nucleotides: TGTGCCAGCAGGGCAGGGTTGAGCTACGAGCAGTACTTC.

The chain is built from TRBV27 and TRBJ1-6; 9 nucleotides match TRBD1. Germline CDR1 is MNHEY and CDR2 is SMNVEV (reference sequence). With V trimmed by 6 bases and J by 9 bases, 0 bases remained unmatched. The CDR3 spans 12 residues. Written as DNA, the CDR3 is TGTGCCAGCAGGGGACAGGGTTCACCCCTCCACTTT. Amino acids: CASRGQGSPLHF.